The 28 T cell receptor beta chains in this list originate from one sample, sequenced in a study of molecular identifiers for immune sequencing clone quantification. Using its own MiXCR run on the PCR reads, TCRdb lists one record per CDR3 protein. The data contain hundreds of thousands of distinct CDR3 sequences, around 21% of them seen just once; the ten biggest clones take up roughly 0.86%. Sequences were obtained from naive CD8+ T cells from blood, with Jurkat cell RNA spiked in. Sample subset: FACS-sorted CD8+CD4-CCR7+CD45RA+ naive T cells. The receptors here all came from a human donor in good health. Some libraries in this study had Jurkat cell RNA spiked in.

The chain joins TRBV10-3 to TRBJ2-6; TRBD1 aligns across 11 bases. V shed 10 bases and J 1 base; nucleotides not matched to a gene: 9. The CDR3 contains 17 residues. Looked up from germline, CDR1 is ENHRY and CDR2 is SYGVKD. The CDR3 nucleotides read TGTGCCACCGACTTGGGACAGGGGGTATCTGGGGCCAACGTCCTGACTTTC. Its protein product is CATDLGQGVSGANVLTF.

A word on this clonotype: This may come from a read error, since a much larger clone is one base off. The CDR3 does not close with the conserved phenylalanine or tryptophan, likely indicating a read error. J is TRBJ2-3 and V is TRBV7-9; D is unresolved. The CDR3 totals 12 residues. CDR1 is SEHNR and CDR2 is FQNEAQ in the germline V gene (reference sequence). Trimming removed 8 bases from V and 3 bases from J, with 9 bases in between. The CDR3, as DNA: TGTGCCAGCGCGGTTGTAACAGATACGCAGTATTCT. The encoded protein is CASAVVTDTQYS.

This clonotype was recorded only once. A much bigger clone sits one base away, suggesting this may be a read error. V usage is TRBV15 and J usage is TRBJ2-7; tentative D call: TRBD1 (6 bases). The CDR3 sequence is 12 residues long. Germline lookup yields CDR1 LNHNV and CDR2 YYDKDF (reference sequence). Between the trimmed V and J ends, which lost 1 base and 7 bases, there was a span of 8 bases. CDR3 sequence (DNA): TGTGCCACCAGCAGAGTGAGGGGGGAGCAGTACTTC. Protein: CATSRVRGEQYF.

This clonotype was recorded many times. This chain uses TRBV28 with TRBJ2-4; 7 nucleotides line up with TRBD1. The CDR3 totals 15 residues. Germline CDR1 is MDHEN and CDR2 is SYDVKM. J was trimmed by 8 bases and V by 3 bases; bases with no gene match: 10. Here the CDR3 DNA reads TGTGCCAGCAGTTTGATCCCGGACAGGCGGGACATTCAGTACTTC. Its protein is CASSLIPDRRDIQYF.

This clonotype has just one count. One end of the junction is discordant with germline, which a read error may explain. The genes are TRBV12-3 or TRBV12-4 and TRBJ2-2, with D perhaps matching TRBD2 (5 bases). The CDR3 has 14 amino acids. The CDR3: CASGLALGPGELFF. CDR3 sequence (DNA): TGTGCCAGCGGTTTAGCGCTGGGCCCCGGGGAGCTGTTTTTT.

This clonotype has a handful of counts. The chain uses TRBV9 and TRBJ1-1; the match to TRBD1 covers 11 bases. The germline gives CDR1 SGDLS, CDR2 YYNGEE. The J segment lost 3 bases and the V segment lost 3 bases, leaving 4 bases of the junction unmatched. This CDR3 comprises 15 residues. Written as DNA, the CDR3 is TGTGCCAGCAGCGCAGAGGGACAGGGGGACACTGAAGCTTTCTTT. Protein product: CASSAEGQGDTEAFF.

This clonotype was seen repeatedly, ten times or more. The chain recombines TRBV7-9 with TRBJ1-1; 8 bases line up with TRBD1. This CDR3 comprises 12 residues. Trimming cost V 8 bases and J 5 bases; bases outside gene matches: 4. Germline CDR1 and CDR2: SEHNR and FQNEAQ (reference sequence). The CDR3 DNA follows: TGTGCCAGCTCAGGGGGCGGAACTGAAGCTTTCTTT. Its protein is CASSGGGTEAFF.

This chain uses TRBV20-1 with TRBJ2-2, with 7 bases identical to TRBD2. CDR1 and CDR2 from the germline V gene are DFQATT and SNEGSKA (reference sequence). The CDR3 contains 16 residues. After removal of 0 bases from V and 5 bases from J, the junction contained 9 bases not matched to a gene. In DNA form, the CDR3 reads TGCAGTGCTAGAGATCGCAGTGGGGGAGGGACCGGGGAGCTGTTTTTT. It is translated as CSARDRSGGGTGELFF.

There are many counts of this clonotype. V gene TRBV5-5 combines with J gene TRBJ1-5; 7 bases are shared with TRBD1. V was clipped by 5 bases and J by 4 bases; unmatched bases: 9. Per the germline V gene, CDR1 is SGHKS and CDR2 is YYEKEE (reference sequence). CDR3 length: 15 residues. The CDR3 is CASSLKDRPNQPQHF. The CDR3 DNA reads TGTGCCAGCAGTTTAAAGGACAGGCCGAATCAGCCCCAGCATTTT. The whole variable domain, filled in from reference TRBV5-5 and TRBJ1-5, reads DAGVTQSPTHLIKTRGQQVTLRCSPISGHKSVSWYQQVLGQGPQFIFQYYEKEERGRGNFPDRFSARQFPNYSSELNVNALLLGDSALYLCASSLKDRPNQPQHFGDGTRLSIL.

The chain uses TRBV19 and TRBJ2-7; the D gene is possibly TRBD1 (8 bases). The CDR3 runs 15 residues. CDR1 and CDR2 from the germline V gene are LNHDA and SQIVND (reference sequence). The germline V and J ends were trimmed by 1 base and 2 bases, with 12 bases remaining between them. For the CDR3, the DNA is TGTGCCAGTAGTATAGGCACAGGGGGGGCCTACGAGCAGTACTTC. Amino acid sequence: CASSIGTGGAYEQYF.

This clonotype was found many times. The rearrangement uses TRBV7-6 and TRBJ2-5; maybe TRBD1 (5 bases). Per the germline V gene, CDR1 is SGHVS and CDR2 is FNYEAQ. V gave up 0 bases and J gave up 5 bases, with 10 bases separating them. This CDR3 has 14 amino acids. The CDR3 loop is CASSLATGGETQYF. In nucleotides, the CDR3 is TGTGCCAGCAGCTTAGCAACAGGCGGTGAGACCCAGTACTTC.

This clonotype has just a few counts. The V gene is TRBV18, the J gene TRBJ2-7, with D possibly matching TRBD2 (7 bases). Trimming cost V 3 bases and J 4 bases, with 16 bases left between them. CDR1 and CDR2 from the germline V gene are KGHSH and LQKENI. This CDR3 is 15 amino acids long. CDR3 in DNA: TGTGCCAGCTCACCGTTCGGGGGGCCTACGTACGAGCAGTACTTC. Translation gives CASSPFGGPTYEQYF.

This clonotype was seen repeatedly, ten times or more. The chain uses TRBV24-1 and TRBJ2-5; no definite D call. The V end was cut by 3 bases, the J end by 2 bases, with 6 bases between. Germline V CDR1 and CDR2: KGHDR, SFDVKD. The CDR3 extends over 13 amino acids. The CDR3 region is CATSDTSQETQYF. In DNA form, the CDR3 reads TGTGCCACCAGTGATACCTCTCAAGAGACCCAGTACTTC.

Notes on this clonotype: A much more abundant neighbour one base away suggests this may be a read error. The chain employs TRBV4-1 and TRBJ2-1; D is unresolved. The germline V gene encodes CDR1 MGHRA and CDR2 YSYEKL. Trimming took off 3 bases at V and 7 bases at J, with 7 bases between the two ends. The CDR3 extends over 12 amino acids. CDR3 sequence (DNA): TGCGCCAGCAGCCAGAAGTCGAATGAGCAGTTCTTC. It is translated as CASSQKSNEQFF.

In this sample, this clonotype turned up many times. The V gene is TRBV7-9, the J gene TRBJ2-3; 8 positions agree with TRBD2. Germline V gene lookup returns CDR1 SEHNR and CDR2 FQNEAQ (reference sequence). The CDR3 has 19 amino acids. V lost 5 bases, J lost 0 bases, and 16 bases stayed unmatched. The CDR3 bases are TGTGCCAGCAGCCCTTCTCGCGGCAGCGGGAGAACTAGCACAGATACGCAGTATTTT. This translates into CASSPSRGSGRTSTDTQYF.

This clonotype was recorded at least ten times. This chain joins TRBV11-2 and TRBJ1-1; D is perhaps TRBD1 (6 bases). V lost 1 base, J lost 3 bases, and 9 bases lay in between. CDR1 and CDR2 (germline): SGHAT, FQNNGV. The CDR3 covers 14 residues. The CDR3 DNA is TGTGCCAGCAGCTTAGGCAGGGGCTACACTGAAGCTTTCTTT. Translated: CASSLGRGYTEAFF. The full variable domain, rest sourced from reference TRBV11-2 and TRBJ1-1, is EAGVAQSPRYKIIEKRQSVAFWCNPISGHATLYWYQQILGQGPKLLIQFQNNGVVDDSQLPKDRFSAERLKGVDSTLKIQPAKLEDSAVYLCASSLGRGYTEAFFGQGTRLTVV.

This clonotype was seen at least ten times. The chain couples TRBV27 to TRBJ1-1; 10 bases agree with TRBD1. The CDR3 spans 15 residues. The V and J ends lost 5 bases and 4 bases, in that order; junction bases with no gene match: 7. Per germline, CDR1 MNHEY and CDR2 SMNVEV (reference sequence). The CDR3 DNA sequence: TGTGCCAGCAGTCACCCGGGACAGGGGATCACTGAAGCTTTCTTT. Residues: CASSHPGQGITEAFF.

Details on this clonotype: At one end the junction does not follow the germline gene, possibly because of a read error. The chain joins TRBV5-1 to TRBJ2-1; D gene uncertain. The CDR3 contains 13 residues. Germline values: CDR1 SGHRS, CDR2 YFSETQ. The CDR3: CASSFSSYNEQSF. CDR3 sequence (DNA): TGCGCCAGCAGTTTTTCGTCCTACAATGAGCAGTCCTTC.

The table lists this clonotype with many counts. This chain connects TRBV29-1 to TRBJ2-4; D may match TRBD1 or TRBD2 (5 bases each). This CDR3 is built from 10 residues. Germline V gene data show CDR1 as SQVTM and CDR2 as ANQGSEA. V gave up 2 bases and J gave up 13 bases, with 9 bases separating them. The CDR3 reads CSVEWDVQYF. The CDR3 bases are TGCAGCGTTGAATGGGACGTGCAGTACTTC.

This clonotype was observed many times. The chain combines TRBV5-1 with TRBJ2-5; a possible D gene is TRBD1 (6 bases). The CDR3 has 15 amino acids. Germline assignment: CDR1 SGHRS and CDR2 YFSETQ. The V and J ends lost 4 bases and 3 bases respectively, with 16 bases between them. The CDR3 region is CASSIDPWTEETQYF. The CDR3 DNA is TGCGCCAGCAGCATCGACCCCTGGACAGAAGAGACCCAGTACTTC. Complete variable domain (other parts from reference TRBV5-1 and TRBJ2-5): KAGVTQTPRYLIKTRGQQVTLSCSPISGHRSVSWYQQTPGQGLQFLFEYFSETQRNKGNFPGRFSGRQFSNSRSEMNVSTLELGDSALYLCASSIDPWTEETQYFGPGTRLLVL.

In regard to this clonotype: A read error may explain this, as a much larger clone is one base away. The CDR3 region has the DNA TGTGCCAGCACCTTATTCCGGGATGGGGCCAACGTCCTGACTTTC. As protein: CASTLFRDGANVLTF. The chain is built from TRBV7-6 and TRBJ2-6, with a possible D match to TRBD2 (5 bases). The CDR3 contains 15 residues. Germline assignment: CDR1 SGHVS and CDR2 FNYEAQ.

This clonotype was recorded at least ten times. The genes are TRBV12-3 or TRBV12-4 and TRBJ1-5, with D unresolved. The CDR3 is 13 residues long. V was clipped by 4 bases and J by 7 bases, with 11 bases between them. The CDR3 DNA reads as TGTGCCAGCAGTTCCACGGGCGCGCAGCCCCAGCATTTT. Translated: CASSSTGAQPQHF.

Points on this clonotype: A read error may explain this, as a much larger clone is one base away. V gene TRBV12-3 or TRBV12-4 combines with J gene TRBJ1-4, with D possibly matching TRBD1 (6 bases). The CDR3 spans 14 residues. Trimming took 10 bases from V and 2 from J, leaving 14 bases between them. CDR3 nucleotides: TGTGCCAACAGACCGACAGGCACTAATGAAAAACTGTTTTTT. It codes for CANRPTGTNEKLFF.

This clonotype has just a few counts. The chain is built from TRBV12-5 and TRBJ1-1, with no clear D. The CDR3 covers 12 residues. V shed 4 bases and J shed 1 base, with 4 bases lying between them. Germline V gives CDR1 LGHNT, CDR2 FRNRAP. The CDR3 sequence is CASGWSNTEAFF. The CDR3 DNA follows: TGTGCTAGTGGTTGGTCGAACACTGAAGCTTTCTTT.

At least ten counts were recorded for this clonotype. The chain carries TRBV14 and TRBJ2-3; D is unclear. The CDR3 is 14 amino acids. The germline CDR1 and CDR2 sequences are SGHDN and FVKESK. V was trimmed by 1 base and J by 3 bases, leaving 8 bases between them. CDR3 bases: TGTGCCAGCAGCCAAGGTGGCCCAACAGATACGCAGTATTTT. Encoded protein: CASSQGGPTDTQYF.

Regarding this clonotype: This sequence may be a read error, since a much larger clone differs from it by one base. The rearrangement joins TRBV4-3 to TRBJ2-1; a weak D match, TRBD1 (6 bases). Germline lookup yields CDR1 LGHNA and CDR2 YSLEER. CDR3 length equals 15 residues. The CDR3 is CASSQARGRYSEQFF. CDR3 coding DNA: TGCGCCAGCAGCCAAGCCAGGGGCCGCTACAGTGAGCAGTTCTTC.

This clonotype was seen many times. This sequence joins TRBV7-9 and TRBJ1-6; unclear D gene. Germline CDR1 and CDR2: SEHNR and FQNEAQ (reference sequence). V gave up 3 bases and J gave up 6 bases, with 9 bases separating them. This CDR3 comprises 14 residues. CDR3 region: CASSLYSSNSPLHF. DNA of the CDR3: TGTGCCAGCAGCTTGTACAGTTCTAATTCACCCCTCCACTTT.

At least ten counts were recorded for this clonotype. The CDR3 protein is CASSHGLAASYEQYF. The CDR3 bases are TGTGCCAGCAGCCACGGACTAGCGGCCTCCTACGAGCAGTACTTC. The chain combines TRBV7-2 with TRBJ2-7, with 10 bases fitting TRBD2. CDR1 and CDR2 (germline): SGHTA, FQGNSA. Trimming took 5 bases from V and 0 from J; bases not matched to a gene: 4. This CDR3 has 15 residues.